These 28 T cell receptor beta chains share one sample of origin, sequenced in a study of cytomegalovirus exposure and HLA in healthy donors. Primers for the PCR totalled 60 Vbeta and 13 Jbeta. This table comes from immunoSEQ multiplex PCR, and its TCRdb copy is limited to in-frame clones, with some not included. The sample totals 70,000 to 90,000 clones. Sequenced sample: PBMCs. All receptors derive from a young man in good health and CMV-seropositive.

The V call is TRBV5-6, the J call TRBJ1-2; 7 nucleotides align to TRBD1. The CDR3 loop spans 15 amino acids. V was clipped by 1 base and J by 2 bases; unmatched bases: 5. Germline V gene lookup returns CDR1 SGHDT and CDR2 YYEEEE. The chain's CDR3 is CASSLPGTANYGYTF. The DNA for the CDR3 is TGTGCCAGCAGCTTGCCCGGGACAGCCAACTATGGCTACACCTTC.

The chain recombines TRBV15 with TRBJ1-2; tentatively, D is TRBD1 (5 bases). The V and J ends lost 3 bases and 4 bases respectively, with 15 bases between them. Per germline, CDR1 LNHNV and CDR2 YYDKDF (reference sequence). The CDR3 covers 15 residues. The CDR3 DNA sequence: TGTGCCACCAGCAGCCCAGGGTCCACGGGCTATGGCTACACCTTC. It is translated as CATSSPGSTGYGYTF.

The rearrangement uses TRBV2 and TRBJ2-7; 9 nucleotides agree with TRBD1. The germline gives CDR1 SNHLY, CDR2 FYNNEI. With 4 bases clipped from V and 3 bases from J, the junction kept 4 bases outside the gene matches. The CDR3 contains 14 residues. The CDR3 region is CASSGKDRGYEQYF. The CDR3 bases are TGTGCCAGCAGTGGAAAGGACAGGGGCTACGAGCAGTACTTC. The complete variable domain, with remaining parts taken from reference TRBV2 and TRBJ2-7, reads EPEVTQTPSHQVTQMGQEVILRCVPISNHLYFYWYRQILGQKVEFLVSFYNNEISEKSEIFDDQFSVERPDGSNFTLKIRSTKLEDSAMYFCASSGKDRGYEQYFGPGTRLTVT.

The J gene is TRBJ1-5, the V gene TRBV2; D ambiguous. Trimming took off 6 bases at V and 0 bases at J, with 12 bases between the two ends. Germline loops: CDR1 SNHLY, CDR2 FYNNEI. CDR3 length: 15 residues. The CDR3: CASRERSNSNQPQHF. The CDR3 coding sequence is TGTGCCAGCAGAGAGCGGTCGAATAGCAATCAGCCCCAGCATTTT.

The rearrangement joins TRBV5-1 to TRBJ2-2; TRBD2 aligns across 10 bases. V was pared by 3 bases and J by 5 bases, with 4 bases of the junction left unmatched. Germline CDR1 is SGHRS and CDR2 is YFSETQ. The CDR3 has 15 amino acids. This CDR3 reads CASSSGTSVTGELFF. As DNA, the CDR3 is TGCGCCAGCAGCTCCGGGACTAGCGTTACCGGGGAGCTGTTTTTT.

The genes are TRBV11-3 and TRBJ2-2; D perhaps matches TRBD2 (6 bases). In germline, CDR1 is SGHNT, CDR2 YENEEA. Trimming pared 5 bases from V and 5 bases from J, leaving 12 bases between. This CDR3 spans 14 amino acids. CDR3 amino acids: CASSLHGGTGELFF. The CDR3 bases are TGTGCCAGCAGCCTTCACGGGGGAACCGGGGAGCTGTTTTTT.

The CDR3 loop is CASREQGVNEQYF. DNA for the CDR3: TGTGCCAGCAGGGAACAGGGCGTCAACGAGCAGTACTTC. The chain carries TRBV6-5 and TRBJ2-7; D might be TRBD1 (6 bases). Deletions cut 6 bases from V and 5 bases from J, with 14 bases between. Germline CDR1 MNHEY, CDR2 SVGAGI. The length of the CDR3 is 13 residues.

The chain has TRBV28 and TRBJ2-1; D is possibly TRBD1 (6 bases). CDR3 length: 16 amino acids. The ends were cut back, 4 bases at V and 5 bases at J, with 18 bases in the middle. Germline CDR1 is MDHEN and CDR2 is SYDVKM. In DNA, the CDR3 is TGTGCCAGCAGTTCCGTTCGGGACACCATCCACAATGAGCAGTTCTTC. Translating it yields CASSSVRDTIHNEQFF.

The rearrangement uses TRBV18 and TRBJ1-1, with 8 bases identical to TRBD1. Looked up from germline, CDR1 is KGHSH and CDR2 is LQKENI. The CDR3 spans 14 residues. Losses at the gene ends were 6 bases for V and 5 bases for J; bases not matched to a gene: 8. The CDR3 spells CASSPDRGRTEAFF. The CDR3 DNA reads TGTGCCAGCTCCCCCGACAGGGGAAGAACTGAAGCTTTCTTT. Variable domain in full (rest from reference TRBV18 and TRBJ1-1): NAGVMQNPRHLVRRRGQEARLRCSPMKGHSHVYWYRQLPEEGLKFMVYLQKENIIDESGMPKERFSAEFPKEGPSILRIQQVVRGDSAAYFCASSPDRGRTEAFFGQGTRLTVV.

This chain uses TRBV7-8 with TRBJ2-7, with TRBD2 matching over 11 bases. The CDR3 is made up of 17 amino acids. The germline V gene has CDR1 SGHVS and CDR2 FQNEAQ. Trimming removed 4 bases from V and 6 bases from J; junction bases left unmatched: 14. CDR3 DNA: TGTGCCAGCAGCTGGGGGGCACTAGCGGGAGTGGGCGGCGAGCAGTACTTC. Translating gives CASSWGALAGVGGEQYF.

This chain uses TRBV7-9 with TRBJ1-1; TRBD1 matches 8 bases. The germline CDR1 and CDR2 sequences are SEHNR and FQNEAQ (reference sequence). V was clipped by 7 bases and J by 1 base; unmatched bases: 2. The CDR3 sequence is 13 residues long. The CDR3 loop reads CASKGQGNTEAFF. In DNA, the CDR3 is TGTGCCAGCAAAGGACAGGGGAACACTGAAGCTTTCTTT.

The rearrangement links TRBV5-1 to TRBJ2-7; a possible D gene is TRBD1 (6 bases). The germline gives CDR1 SGHRS, CDR2 YFSETQ. This CDR3 spans 14 amino acids. The germline V and J ends were trimmed by 0 bases and 5 bases, with 12 bases remaining between them. The chain's CDR3 is CASSLAQGKDEQYF. The CDR3 nucleotides are TGCGCCAGCAGCTTGGCACAGGGAAAGGACGAGCAGTACTTC.

The chain carries TRBV2 and TRBJ1-1; 7 positions agree with TRBD1. V gave up 5 bases and J gave up 11 bases; unmatched junction bases: 8. From germline, CDR1 is SNHLY and CDR2 FYNNEI. This CDR3 region has 12 residues. The CDR3 DNA is TGTGCCAGCAGTTATCAGGGGGATCGGGCTTTCTTT. Amino acids: CASSYQGDRAFF.

CDR3 in amino acids: CASSDSTPGAGGYTF. CDR3 DNA sequence: TGTGCCAGCAGTGACTCGACACCAGGGGCTGGTGGCTACACCTTC. This rearrangement joins TRBV6-4 to TRBJ1-2; tentative D call: TRBD1 (6 bases). The V end lost 0 bases, the J end lost 7 bases, and 15 bases lay between the germline ends. Per germline, CDR1 MRHNA and CDR2 SNTAGT. CDR3 length equals 15 residues.

The chain links TRBV29-1 to TRBJ1-2, with D maybe TRBD1 (6 bases). Germline V lookup: CDR1 SQVTM, CDR2 ANQGSEA. V was cut by 4 bases and J by 4 bases, with 10 bases left in between. The CDR3 sequence is 12 residues long. The CDR3 here is CSVGVGGYGYTF. For the CDR3, the DNA is TGCAGCGTTGGAGTAGGGGGCTATGGCTACACCTTC. The full variable domain, its missing parts supplied by reference TRBV29-1 and TRBJ1-2, is SAVISQKPSRDICQRGTSLTIQCQVDSQVTMMFWYRQQPGQSLTLIATANQGSEATYESGFVIDKFPISRPNLTFSTLTVSNMSPEDSSIYLCSVGVGGYGYTFGSGTRLTVV.

The CDR3 DNA follows: TGTGCCAGCAGCCTCCAACGAGCGGGGGGGAAATACTACGAGCAGTACTTC. It translates to CASSLQRAGGKYYEQYF. V is TRBV7-2 and J is TRBJ2-7, with 10 nucleotides matching TRBD2. The CDR3 is 17 amino acids. CDR1 and CDR2 (germline): SGHTA, FQGNSA. After removal of 5 bases from V and 3 bases from J, the junction contained 13 bases not matched to a gene.

This chain joins TRBV29-1 and TRBJ2-3; 7 positions match TRBD2. Trimming cost V 7 bases and J 1 base; bases outside gene matches: 11. Germline V lookup: CDR1 SQVTM, CDR2 ANQGSEA. This CDR3 has 15 amino acids. The CDR3 loop is CSALGGRTGTDTQYF. CDR3 bases: TGCAGCGCCTTGGGGGGGAGAACCGGCACAGATACGCAGTATTTT.

The chain carries TRBV6-1 and TRBJ2-1, with TRBD1 matching 7 bases. The germline CDR1 and CDR2 sequences are MNHNS and SASEGT. After removal of 10 bases from V and 3 bases from J, the junction contained 9 bases not matched to a gene. This CDR3 comprises 14 residues. The CDR3: CATQQGSDYNEQFF. The DNA of the CDR3 is TGTGCCACCCAACAGGGGAGTGACTACAATGAGCAGTTCTTC.

The V and J genes are TRBV5-5 and TRBJ2-7; D unresolved. V was cut by 1 base and J by 5 bases, with 4 bases left in between. The CDR3 has 11 amino acids. Germline CDR1 is SGHKS and CDR2 is YYEKEE (reference sequence). For the CDR3, the DNA is TGTGCCAGCAGCTTGTTCAACGAGCAGTACTTC. It is translated as CASSLFNEQYF. Filled out from reference TRBV5-5 and TRBJ2-7, the complete variable domain reads DAGVTQSPTHLIKTRGQQVTLRCSPISGHKSVSWYQQVLGQGPQFIFQYYEKEERGRGNFPDRFSARQFPNYSSELNVNALLLGDSALYLCASSLFNEQYFGPGTRLTVT.

The rearrangement joins TRBV27 to TRBJ2-1, with D perhaps TRBD2 (6 bases). The CDR3 is made up of 14 amino acids. Germline V gives CDR1 MNHEY, CDR2 SMNVEV (reference sequence). V was trimmed by 5 bases and J by 5 bases, leaving 13 bases between them. Written as DNA, the CDR3 is TGTGCCAGCAGTCTCTCTAGCGCACACAATGAGCAGTTCTTC. It is translated as CASSLSSAHNEQFF.

This chain joins TRBV7-9 and TRBJ1-6; perhaps TRBD1 as D (6 bases). The V gene lost 1 base and the J gene lost 4 bases, with 17 bases spanning the gap. This CDR3 has 18 residues. CDR1 and CDR2 (germline): SEHNR, FQNEAQ (reference sequence). This CDR3 is CASSLDGDRPPYNSPLHF. The CDR3 DNA is TGTGCCAGCAGCTTAGATGGAGACAGGCCCCCTTATAATTCACCCCTCCACTTT.

The J gene is TRBJ1-4, the V gene TRBV29-1; 8 positions match TRBD1. The germline V gene encodes CDR1 SQVTM and CDR2 ANQGSEA. The CDR3 runs 12 residues. Unmatched junction bases numbered 1, after V lost 6 bases and J lost 4 bases. In DNA form, the CDR3 reads TGCAGCGTGACAGGGGATAATGAAAAACTGTTTTTT. Translation gives CSVTGDNEKLFF. Complete variable domain (other parts from reference TRBV29-1 and TRBJ1-4): SAVISQKPSRDICQRGTSLTIQCQVDSQVTMMFWYRQQPGQSLTLIATANQGSEATYESGFVIDKFPISRPNLTFSTLTVSNMSPEDSSIYLCSVTGDNEKLFFGSGTQLSVL.

The V call is TRBV6-1, the J call TRBJ2-3; D uncertain. The CDR3 is 13 residues long. CDR1 and CDR2 (germline): MNHNS, SASEGT. Deletions cut 10 bases from V and 1 base from J, with 12 bases between. The chain's CDR3 is CATNHQGTDTQYF. The CDR3 DNA reads as TGTGCCACCAATCACCAGGGCACAGATACGCAGTATTTT.

This sequence joins TRBV20-1 and TRBJ2-7; D is possibly TRBD2 (5 bases). Per germline, CDR1 DFQATT and CDR2 SNEGSKA (reference sequence). The V and J ends lost 5 bases and 4 bases respectively, with 9 bases between them. CDR3 length: 11 amino acids. In DNA, the CDR3 is TGCAGTGCTGGAGGAGGTTACGAGCAGTACTTC. It specifies CSAGGGYEQYF.

The J gene is TRBJ2-7, the V gene TRBV7-9; 8 bases are shared with TRBD2. The CDR3 is 17 amino acids. CDR1 is SEHNR and CDR2 is FQNEAQ in the germline V gene (reference sequence). With V trimmed by 1 base and J by 2 bases, 10 bases remained unmatched. The CDR3 DNA reads TGTGCCAGCAGCTTAGAACCGGGACTAGGCGTAACCTACGAGCAGTACTTC. This gives the protein CASSLEPGLGVTYEQYF. The whole variable domain, remainder taken from reference TRBV7-9 and TRBJ2-7, is DTGVSQNPRHKITKRGQNVTFRCDPISEHNRLYWYRQTLGQGPEFLTYFQNEAQLEKSRLLSDRFSAERPKGSFSTLEIQRTEQGDSAMYLCASSLEPGLGVTYEQYFGPGTRLTVT.

The rearrangement joins TRBV27 to TRBJ1-5; 10 positions agree with TRBD1. V lost 5 bases and J lost 7; bases outside the gene matches: 5. The CDR3 is 14 amino acids. Germline CDR1 is MNHEY and CDR2 is SMNVEV (reference sequence). The CDR3 loop is CASSGDRGRQPQHF. The CDR3 DNA sequence: TGTGCCAGCAGTGGAGACAGGGGGCGGCAGCCCCAGCATTTT.

The gene calls are TRBV6-1 and TRBJ1-2, with a tentative D call TRBD1 (5 bases). V was cut by 3 bases and J by 11 bases, with 19 bases left in between. Germline V gene data show CDR1 as MNHNS and CDR2 as SASEGT. The CDR3 totals 14 residues. The CDR3 DNA reads as TGTGCCAGCAGTGAGGGGGGTATAGTCCGGGGGTACACCTTC. It is translated as CASSEGGIVRGYTF.

V usage is TRBV6-1 and J usage is TRBJ1-2; TRBD1 matches 9 bases. Germline values: CDR1 MNHNS, CDR2 SASEGT. This CDR3 spans 13 amino acids. Germline trimming cut 5 bases from V and 8 bases from J; bases unmatched to any gene: 6. The chain's CDR3 is CASSRGQGLGYTF. In DNA form, the CDR3 reads TGTGCCAGCAGTAGGGGACAGGGTCTGGGCTACACCTTC.